A selection of T cell receptor beta chains follows, all from one sample in a study of spatial heterogeneity in lung cancer. TCRdb passed the 5' RACE reads through MiXCR, listing each CDR3 protein once. The sample includes about 100,000 distinct CDR3 sequences, 3.5% to 5% of them seen just once. The sample was lung tumor tissue, taken at surgery. The source is a male donor with early-stage non-small cell lung cancer. CDR3s include the opening cysteine and the closing phenylalanine or tryptophan. The D gene is left open where the match is weak. Each size is once, few or many counts, or a class when the clone is expanded.

.	TRBJ1-3	many	TRBV9	TGTGCCAGCAGCGATACTTCTGGAAACACCATATATTTT	CASSDTSGNTIYF
.	TRBJ2-3	many	TRBV7-9	TGTGCCAGCAGTCCCGGGGGCCTCCTCACAGATACGCAGTATTTT	CASSPGGLLTDTQYF
TRBD2	TRBJ2-1	many	TRBV3-1	TGTGCCAGCAGCCAAGAGGCTGGGACTACTCACAATGAGCAGTTCTTC	CASSQEAGTTHNEQFF
TRBD2	TRBJ2-5	many	TRBV6-6	TGTGCCAGCAGTGGCCCGGGGGACTACCAAGGGACCCAGTACTTC	CASSGPGDYQGTQYF
.	TRBJ2-1	many	TRBV5-5	TGTGCCAGCAGCTTGAGCCAAGCGGACTCCTACAATGAGCAGTTCTTC	CASSLSQADSYNEQFF
.	TRBJ2-7	many	TRBV11-1	TGTGCCAGCAGCTACAAGGGCTTTGGCTACGAGCAGTACTTC	CASSYKGFGYEQYF
TRBD2	TRBJ2-7	many	TRBV18	TGTGCCAGCTCAAGGGCTAGCGGCACCTACGAGCAGTACTTC	CASSRASGTYEQYF
TRBD2	TRBJ2-3	many	TRBV2	TGTGCCAGCAGTGAAACTAGCGGATACACAGATACGCAGTATTTT	CASSETSGYTDTQYF
TRBD1	TRBJ1-2	many	TRBV7-9	TGTGCCAGCAGCCCGACGACAGGGCGCGGCTACACCTTC	CASSPTTGRGYTF
.	TRBJ1-4	many	TRBV6-6	TGTGCCAGCAGGGTTGGGGTTACCCTGTTTTTT	CASRVGVTLFF